This T cell receptor (beta chain) came from a study of blood T cell repertoires in COVID-19. Data came from immunoSEQ multiplex PCR; TCRdb stores just in-frame clones and leaves some out. The sample has approximately 210,000 clones, 84% seen once; the top ten hold roughly 7.6%. This receptor was taken from a woman aged 45-59 years with active or convalescent COVID-19. Material: peripheral blood.

CDR3 in amino acids: CASSVSPGGQETQYF. The CDR3 DNA is TGTGCCAGCAGTGTCTCACCGGGGGGGCAAGAGACCCAGTACTTC. The V call is TRBV6-4, the J call TRBJ2-5, with 8 positions matching TRBD2. The V segment lost 4 bases and the J segment 2 bases; nucleotides outside the gene matches: 6. Germline CDR1 MRHNA, CDR2 SNTAGT. This CDR3 is built from 15 residues.